The 22 T cell receptor beta chains reported below all come from one sample, sequenced in a study of neurological immune-mediated disorders. TCRdb processed the 5' RACE reads anew with MiXCR; each CDR3 protein has one entry. The sample records 45,000 to 65,000 distinct CDR3 sequences, approximately 4.1% being singletons. Sequenced sample: PBMCs. These receptors were taken from a man over 45 with multiple sclerosis.

DNA for the CDR3: TGTGCCAGCAGCCAAGAGGTCCGGGAGACCCAGTACTTC. As protein: CASSQEVRETQYF. This chain connects TRBV3-1 to TRBJ2-5; D remains unclear. The germline V gene encodes CDR1 LGHDT and CDR2 YNNKEL (reference sequence). CDR3 length: 13 amino acids. V dropped 0 bases and J dropped 5 bases, with 7 bases sitting between them.

The table lists this clonotype with many counts. The rearrangement joins TRBV20-1 to TRBJ2-1, with TRBD2 as a possible D gene (5 bases). The CDR3 loop spans 16 amino acids. V lost 3 bases and J 1 base, leaving 16 bases between the germline ends. Germline V gene data show CDR1 as DFQATT and CDR2 as SNEGSKA (reference sequence). The CDR3 region has the DNA TGCAGTGCTAGTATCCTAGGCGGGCCTTCCTACAATGAGCAGTTCTTC. Its protein is CSASILGGPSYNEQFF.

At least ten counts were recorded for this clonotype. The rearrangement joins TRBV4-1 to TRBJ2-7; maybe TRBD1 (6 bases). V was shortened by 4 bases and J by 3 bases, with 13 bases between the two germline ends. CDR1 is MGHRA and CDR2 is YSYEKL in the germline V gene. This CDR3 region has 14 residues. This CDR3 is CASSPGQSVYEQYF. In nucleotides, the CDR3 is TGCGCCAGCAGCCCCGGACAGTCGGTCTACGAGCAGTACTTC.

At least ten counts were recorded for this clonotype. This chain links TRBV5-5 with TRBJ2-4, with D possibly called TRBD1 or TRBD2 (6 bases each). V was pared by 2 bases and J by 0 bases, with 24 bases between. Germline V gene lookup returns CDR1 SGHKS and CDR2 YYEKEE (reference sequence). The CDR3 is 20 residues long. CDR3 nucleotides: TGTGCCAGCAGCTTCTATTTAACCGACGGGGGCGGCCTAGCCAAAAACATTCAGTACTTC. It specifies CASSFYLTDGGGLAKNIQYF.

The CDR3 coding sequence is TGTGCCAGCAGCTTGTCCCGACAGGGAGGGCAGCCCCAGCATTTT. Its protein product is CASSLSRQGGQPQHF. The genes are TRBV5-6 and TRBJ1-5; 7 positions match TRBD1. This CDR3 is 15 amino acids long. J was trimmed by 7 bases and V by 1 base; bases with no gene match: 8. Germline V gene lookup returns CDR1 SGHDT and CDR2 YYEEEE.

On this clonotype: This sequence may be a read error, since a much larger clone differs from it by one base. J is TRBJ2-6 and V is TRBV20-1, with D possibly matching TRBD2 (5 bases). From germline, CDR1 is DFQATT and CDR2 SNEGSKA (reference sequence). The CDR3 spans 14 residues. The CDR3 sequence: CSTRALGGANVLTF. The DNA of the CDR3 is TGCAGTACTAGAGCCCTGGGAGGGGCCAACGTCCTGACTTTC.

This clonotype was found many times. The chain is built from TRBV20-1 and TRBJ1-6; weak D call: TRBD1 (5 bases). The CDR3 runs 13 residues. The germline V gene has CDR1 DFQATT and CDR2 SNEGSKA (reference sequence). In DNA form, the CDR3 reads TGCAGCGGGAGGGGCTCCTATAATTCACCCCTCCACTTT. Amino acids: CSGRGSYNSPLHF.

This clonotype was seen more than once but under ten times. This sequence joins TRBV9 and TRBJ1-3, with D perhaps matching TRBD1 (6 bases). Germline CDR1 SGDLS, CDR2 YYNGEE. The CDR3 is made up of 21 amino acids. Trimming shortened V by 4 bases and J by 0 bases, and 29 bases separated the two germline ends. This CDR3 is CASSSRSRGPLQGSSGNTIYF. CDR3 DNA sequence: TGTGCCAGCAGCTCCAGATCTAGAGGTCCTTTGCAGGGGAGCTCTGGAAACACCATATATTTT.

This clonotype was found many times. In nucleotides, the CDR3 is TGCGCCAGCCGCGGAAAGAACTACGAGCAGTACTTC. It encodes CASRGKNYEQYF. The J gene is TRBJ2-7, the V gene TRBV4-1; D gene ambiguous. This CDR3 has 12 amino acids. V lost 8 bases, J lost 3 bases, and 11 bases lay in between. Germline assignment: CDR1 MGHRA and CDR2 YSYEKL.

There are many counts of this clonotype. The chain has TRBV7-9 and TRBJ1-4, with D uncertain. The length of the CDR3 is 14 residues. Trimming cost V 5 bases and J 8 bases, with 15 bases left between them. Per the germline V gene, CDR1 is SEHNR and CDR2 is FQNEAQ (reference sequence). CDR3: CASSKSIMEEKLFF. The CDR3 DNA reads TGTGCCAGCAGCAAGAGCATAATGGAGGAAAAACTGTTTTTT. Full variable domain (missing parts from reference TRBV7-9 and TRBJ1-4): DTGVSQNPRHKITKRGQNVTFRCDPISEHNRLYWYRQTLGQGPEFLTYFQNEAQLEKSRLLSDRFSAERPKGSFSTLEIQRTEQGDSAMYLCASSKSIMEEKLFFGSGTQLSVL.

This clonotype was seen at least ten times. The rearrangement links TRBV5-1 to TRBJ2-2; 8 positions agree with TRBD2. The CDR3 runs to 15 residues. CDR1 SGHRS and CDR2 YFSETQ come from the germline V gene. V trimming: 1 base; J trimming: 3 bases; junction bases outside the gene matches: 2. The CDR3 protein is CASSLSGGYTGELFF. DNA of the CDR3: TGCGCCAGCAGCTTGTCGGGAGGGTACACCGGGGAGCTGTTTTTT.

The sample holds many counts of this clonotype. Here the CDR3 reads CSVARGGGRNEQFF. The CDR3 nucleotides are TGCAGCGTTGCCCGAGGGGGAGGGAGGAATGAGCAGTTCTTC. The V gene is TRBV29-1, the J gene TRBJ2-1, with TRBD2 as a possible D gene (7 bases). Germline CDR1 SQVTM, CDR2 ANQGSEA. This CDR3 is 14 amino acids long. The V gene lost 4 bases and the J gene lost 7 bases, with 17 bases spanning the gap.

This clonotype showed up many times. The rearrangement links TRBV7-8 to TRBJ2-6, with D possibly TRBD2 on 6 matching bases. Between the trimmed V and J ends, which lost 5 bases and 2 bases, there was a span of 13 bases. The CDR3 runs 16 residues. Germline V gene data show CDR1 as SGHVS and CDR2 as FQNEAQ. The CDR3 DNA reads as TGTGCCAGCAGCCCCCAGGGCGGGGCTGGGGCCAACGTCCTGACTTTC. This sequence encodes CASSPQGGAGANVLTF. The full variable domain, its missing parts supplied by reference TRBV7-8 and TRBJ2-6, is GAGVSQSPRYKVAKRGQDVALRCDPISGHVSLFWYQQALGQGPEFLTYFQNEAQLDKSGLPSDRFFAERPEGSVSTLKIQRTQQEDSAVYLCASSPQGGAGANVLTFGAGSRLTVL.

This clonotype occurred many times. V gene TRBV7-2 combines with J gene TRBJ2-2; the match to TRBD2 covers 8 bases. Germline assignment: CDR1 SGHTA and CDR2 FQGNSA. CDR3 length: 17 residues. The V gene end was trimmed by 5 bases and the J gene end by 5 bases; junction bases not matched to a gene: 13. The CDR3 region is CASSPRGVAGITGELFF. For the CDR3, the DNA is TGTGCCAGCAGCCCACGCGGGGTAGCGGGGATTACCGGGGAGCTGTTTTTT.

The sample holds many counts of this clonotype. This sequence joins TRBV5-1 and TRBJ1-4; D unresolved. This CDR3 region has 13 residues. The germline V and J ends were trimmed by 1 base and 10 bases, with 11 bases remaining between them. Germline V gene sequence: CDR1 SGHRS, CDR2 YFSETQ. The CDR3 spells CASSLQFDGKLFF. CDR3 DNA sequence: TGCGCCAGCAGCTTGCAATTTGATGGAAAACTGTTTTTT.

The table lists this clonotype with many counts. The chain recombines TRBV11-2 with TRBJ2-3, with a possible D match to TRBD1 (6 bases). This CDR3 is built from 14 residues. Trimming shortened V by 6 bases and J by 4 bases, and 14 bases separated the two germline ends. Looked up from germline, CDR1 is SGHAT and CDR2 is FQNNGV. CDR3 amino acids: CASRVLAGADTQYF. The CDR3 DNA reads TGTGCCAGCAGGGTCCTAGCAGGGGCAGATACGCAGTATTTT.

This clonotype came up a few times. This chain connects TRBV20-1 to TRBJ2-1; 8 bases fit TRBD2. The germline V gene has CDR1 DFQATT and CDR2 SNEGSKA (reference sequence). V trimming: 6 bases; J trimming: 9 bases; junction bases outside the gene matches: 4. The CDR3 length is 11 residues. CDR3 protein: CSAAGAAEQFF. The CDR3 coding sequence is TGCAGTGCAGCGGGGGCGGCTGAGCAGTTCTTC.

The chain joins TRBV14 to TRBJ2-7; TRBD2 might be the D (6 bases). The CDR3 loop spans 14 amino acids. Trimming left V 1 base short and J 2 bases short, with 9 bases between. Germline loops: CDR1 SGHDN, CDR2 FVKESK. CDR3 region: CASSQGGDPYEQYF. CDR3 DNA sequence: TGTGCCAGCAGCCAAGGCGGGGATCCCTACGAGCAGTACTTC.

This clonotype was recorded at least ten times. One end of the junction is discordant with germline, which a read error may explain. The J gene is TRBJ2-4, the V gene TRBV20-1, with no clear D. CDR3 length equals 11 residues. Germline CDR1 DFQATT, CDR2 SNEGSKA (reference sequence). Here the CDR3 reads CSARSNNIQYF. The DNA for the CDR3 is TGCAGTGCGAGGTCCAATAACATTCAGTACTTC.

The sample holds many counts of this clonotype. The chain uses TRBV12-3 or TRBV12-4 and TRBJ1-5; TRBD1 might be the D (6 bases). The CDR3 consists of 16 residues. V lost 5 bases and J 2 bases, leaving 16 bases between the germline ends. The CDR3: CASSGQSSWGNQPQHF. The DNA for the CDR3 is TGTGCCAGCAGTGGACAGAGCTCCTGGGGCAATCAGCCCCAGCATTTT.

This clonotype was counted many times. The rearrangement links TRBV5-1 to TRBJ1-5, with TRBD1 matching over 10 bases. This CDR3 is 14 amino acids long. With 8 bases clipped from V and 7 bases from J, the junction kept 9 bases outside the gene matches. CDR1 is SGHRS, CDR2 YFSETQ, per germline. The CDR3, as DNA: TGCGCCAGACGACAGGGGGCATCGGCGCAGCCCCAGCATTTT. Its protein product is CARRQGASAQPQHF.

This clonotype was found many times. J is TRBJ1-5 and V is TRBV4-1; D gene uncertain. There are 14 residues in the CDR3. V was shortened by 0 bases and J by 7 bases, with 10 bases between the two germline ends. The germline V gene has CDR1 MGHRA and CDR2 YSYEKL. The DNA of the CDR3 is TGCGCCAGCAGCCAAGAGGGGTTTGGACAGCCCCAGCATTTT. Amino acids: CASSQEGFGQPQHF.